This is a list of T cell receptor beta chains from one sample in a study of siplizumab effects on memory and regulatory T cells. The method was immunoSEQ multiplex PCR; TCRdb's version includes in-frame clones alone and lacks a portion of them. The table has around 110,000 clones, about 94% seen once. Sequenced material: non-Treg CD4+ T cells sorted from blood. The receptor source for this set is a human donor in good health. Both conserved end residues are part of each CDR3. A D gene is named only where the DNA matches it firmly. Not all rows give a size; the values are once, few, many and, for expanded clones, a class.

CASSISGTSYEQYF	TGTGCCAGTAGTATAAGCGGGACATCCTACGAGCAGTACTTC	TRBV19	TRBJ2-7	.	few
CASSAGGGPATNEKLFF	TGTGCCAGCAGCGCCGGAGGGGGGCCGGCAACTAATGAAAAACTGTTTTTT	TRBV9	TRBJ1-4	.	.
CASSREAGNTIYF	TGTGCCAGCTCACGGGAAGCGGGAAACACCATATATTTT	TRBV18	TRBJ1-3	.	.
CASSHGGIYYGYTF	TGTGCCAGCAGCCACGGGGGTATTTACTACGGCTACACCTTC	TRBV7-9	TRBJ1-2	.	.
CASSLGTVNYGYTF	TGCGCCAGCAGCTTGGGGACAGTTAACTATGGCTACACCTTC	TRBV5-1	TRBJ1-2	.	.
CASSYMGTSYEQYF	TGTGCCAGCAGCTACATGGGGACCTCCTACGAGCAGTACTTC	TRBV6-5	TRBJ2-7	.	once
CATSGLTGLDYGYTF	TGTGCCACCAGCGGCCTAACGGGGCTTGACTATGGCTACACCTTC	TRBV15	TRBJ1-2	.	.
CATSKMTSAETQYF	TGTGCCACCAGCAAAATGACTAGCGCGGAGACCCAGTACTTC	TRBV15	TRBJ2-5	TRBD2	.
CLKLDRESYGYTF	TGTCTCAAACTGGACAGGGAGAGCTATGGCTACACCTTC	TRBV12-5	TRBJ1-2	TRBD1	few
CASMKEQGLNTEAFF	TGTGCCAGCATGAAGGAACAGGGACTGAACACTGAAGCTTTCTTT	TRBV2	TRBJ1-1	.	few
CASSFAGGVRGELFF	TGTGCCAGCAGCTTCGCAGGGGGCGTTAGGGGGGAGCTGTTTTTT	TRBV7-8	TRBJ2-2	TRBD1	.
CASSYREAYNEQFF	TGTGCCAGCAGTTACCGGGAGGCCTACAATGAGCAGTTCTTC	TRBV28	TRBJ2-1	TRBD2	once
CATLITGGSGELFF	TGTGCCACCCTTATAACAGGGGGCTCCGGGGAGCTGTTTTTT	TRBV28	TRBJ2-2	TRBD1	.
CASSLTGVVEKLFF	TGTGCCAGCAGCTTGACAGGGGTGGTAGAAAAACTGTTTTTT	TRBV7-9	TRBJ1-4	TRBD1	.
CASSLDHEQYF	TGTGCCAGCAGCTTAGATCACGAGCAGTACTTC	TRBV11-3	TRBJ2-7	.	.
CASSQPESGANVLTF	TGTGCCAGCAGCCAACCAGAGTCCGGGGCCAACGTCCTGACTTTC	TRBV14	TRBJ2-6	.	.
CASSLRLPYEQYF	TGTGCCAGCAGCTTAAGATTACCGTACGAGCAGTACTTC	TRBV7-8	TRBJ2-7	.	once
CASSELTWEGTEAFF	TGTGCCAGCAGTGAATTAACCTGGGAGGGCACTGAAGCTTTCTTT	TRBV25-1	TRBJ1-1	.	.
CASTEGVTLEKLFF	TGTGCCAGCACCGAAGGGGTTACTCTTGAAAAACTGTTTTTT	TRBV2	TRBJ1-4	.	.
CASCQLMEGGEQYF	TGTGCCAGCTGCCAGTTAATGGAGGGCGGCGAGCAGTACTTC	TRBV6-5	TRBJ2-7	.	.
CASSLEDTTNEKLFF	TGCGCCAGCAGCTTGGAGGATACCACTAATGAAAAACTGTTTTTT	TRBV5-1	TRBJ1-4	.	.
CASSPGQSRGYTF	TGTGCCAGCAGCCCCGGACAAAGCCGCGGCTACACCTTC	TRBV7-9	TRBJ1-2	.	.